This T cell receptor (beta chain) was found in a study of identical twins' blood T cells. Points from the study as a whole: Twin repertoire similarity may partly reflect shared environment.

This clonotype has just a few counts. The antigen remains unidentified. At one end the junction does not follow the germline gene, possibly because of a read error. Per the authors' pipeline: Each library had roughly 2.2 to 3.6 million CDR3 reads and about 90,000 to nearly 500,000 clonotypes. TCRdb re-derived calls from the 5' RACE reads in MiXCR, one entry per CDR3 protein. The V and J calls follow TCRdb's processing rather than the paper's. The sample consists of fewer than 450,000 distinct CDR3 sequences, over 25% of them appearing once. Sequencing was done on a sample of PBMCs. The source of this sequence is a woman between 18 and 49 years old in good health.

The CDR3 bases are TGTGCCAGCAGTCACGGTAGGGGCACAGATACACAGTATTTT. It codes for CASSHGRGTDTQYF. V and J are TRBV6-6 and TRBJ2-3; a weak D match, TRBD1 (5 bases). The CDR3 length is 14 residues. The germline V gene has CDR1 MNHNY and CDR2 SVGAGI (reference sequence).